This T cell receptor beta chain stems from a study of blood T cell repertoires in COVID-19. This table comes from immunoSEQ multiplex PCR, and its TCRdb copy is limited to in-frame clones, with some not included. This sample carries fewer than 350,000 clones, roughly 93% of them seen once, and the ten largest clones take 2% to 2.5%. Assignments of participants to cohorts depended upon their own reported clinical history. The V end lost 0 bases, the J end lost 3 bases, and 15 bases lay between the germline ends. The V gene's germline CDR1 is SGHTA and CDR2 FQGNSA. This CDR3 is 17 amino acids long. The chain links TRBV7-2 to TRBJ1-5, with D possibly TRBD1 on 6 matching bases. The receptor was isolated from a woman aged 40-49 years with acute COVID-19. The sample consisted of PBMCs or T cells enriched from blood (not recorded which). The CDR3 here is CASSLAPGGRINQPQHF. CDR3 coding DNA: TGTGCCAGCAGCTTAGCGCCGGGGGGGCGGATCAATCAGCCCCAGCATTTT. The entire variable domain, with the rest obtained from reference TRBV7-2 and TRBJ1-5, is as follows: GAGVSQSPSNKVTEKGKDVELRCDPISGHTALYWYRQSLGQGLEFLIYFQGNSAPDKSGLPSDRFSAERTGGSVSTLTIQRTQQEDSAVYLCASSLAPGGRINQPQHFGDGTRLSIL.